This TCR beta chain was obtained from a study of T-cell memory formation after mild COVID-19. Sample barcodes and UMIs were carried by the TCR alpha and TCR beta cDNA libraries that 5'RACE generated with constant-segment primers. TCRdb used MiXCR to reprocess the 5' RACE reads, holding one entry per CDR3 protein. The sample carries some 440,000 distinct CDR3 sequences, around 25% recorded once. This CDR3 contains 16 residues. Between the trimmed V and J ends, which lost 2 bases and 1 base, there was a span of 11 bases. This clonotype showed up just a few times. What it binds is not known. Study results and caveats: A second wave of clones peaked on day 37, and their SARS-CoV-2 specificity went unconfirmed. Contracting clones from day 15 to 85 showed balanced CD4/CD8; later expanders favored CD4+. Contracting CD8+ clones were enriched in EMRA, CD4+ mainly in CM and EM.

The clonotype comes from an adult woman who had mild COVID-19 (a few samples of this study predate the infection). Cell type and time point are not known. Sequenced: PBMCs or a T cell subset sorted from them (not recorded which). The chain recombines TRBV12-3 or TRBV12-4 with TRBJ2-2; TRBD1 is a possible D gene (6 bases). CDR3 bases: TGTGCCAGCAGTTTATCCCAGGGGATGAACACCGGGGAGCTGTTTTTT. Its protein is CASSLSQGMNTGELFF.